This TCR beta chain appears in the sequencing data of a study of blood T cells in healthy people across ages. CDR3 length: 14 residues. Trimming removed 5 bases at V and 2 bases at J, with 11 bases between. CDR1 and CDR2 from the germline V gene are SGHAT and FQNNGV. A second PCR, run for about 7 to 12 cycles, used a sample-barcoded 5' primer plus a J-beta primer mix. Every individual sample yielded 2.5 million or more paired-end reads (each containing CDR3). TCRdb passed the 5' RACE reads through MiXCR, listing each CDR3 protein once. The table records about 800,000 distinct CDR3 sequences, around 25% of them present only once. This same sample was also taken into another study, of T cells of mothers and their children. That report adds: Slightly higher, non-significant overlap characterized related mother-child pairs relative to unrelated pairs.

The sequence was obtained from a boy between 10 and 17 years old in good health. The J gene is TRBJ2-3, the V gene TRBV11-2; D is ambiguous. Sequences were obtained from blood. The DNA for the CDR3 is TGTGCCAGCAGCCTAGTCTCCATCACAGATACGCAGTATTTT. It yields the protein CASSLVSITDTQYF.